Detailed here is one T cell receptor (beta chain). The CDR3 totals 14 residues. Trimming removed 4 bases from V and 7 bases from J, with 16 bases in between. The germline V gene encodes CDR1 MNHEY and CDR2 SVGEGT. Assignment of participants to cohorts was predicated upon participant-reported clinical history. The data were taken from a study of blood T cell repertoires in COVID-19. Across the study: COVID-19 samples from acute and convalescent phases originated in the United States, Italy and Spain.

Data came from immunoSEQ multiplex PCR; TCRdb stores just in-frame clones and leaves some out. The top ten clones hold around 10% of a sample with roughly 130,000 clones, 70% to 85% of them seen once. This chain joins TRBV6-2 or TRBV6-3 and TRBJ2-5, with D possibly being TRBD2 (6 bases). The sequence was collected from a man aged 45 to 65 who had recovered from COVID-19. Input material: PBMCs or T cells enriched from blood (not recorded which). Here the CDR3 reads CASSSRGVSGTQYF. CDR3 bases: TGTGCCAGCAGTTCCCGCGGGGTATCGGGGACCCAGTACTTC.